This T cell receptor beta chain was obtained from a study of T cell responses to AZD1222 COVID-19 vaccine. This clone was observed once. The ends were cut back, 3 bases at V and 4 bases at J, with 9 bases in the middle. The CDR3 covers 13 residues. The germline CDR1 and CDR2 sequences are SGHAT and FQNNGV. Sequencing used immunoSEQ multiplex PCR; TCRdb keeps in-frame clones, though not all of them. This table holds fewer than 75,000 clones, 90% to 95% found once. The source was peripheral blood, collected 28 days after the second dose of the MenACWY control vaccine. This chain joins TRBV11-2 and TRBJ2-5, with no clear D. This TCR derives from an adult who received the MenACWY meningococcal vaccine as a control. For the CDR3, the DNA is TGTGCCAGCAGCTTGTGGGTCGGAGAGACCCAGTACTTC. It encodes CASSLWVGETQYF.